The clone carrying this TCR beta chain was found a few times. Its antigen is not known. Study-wide results and caveats: Greatest tumor Treg TCR overlap was with tumor naive CD4+ cells.

Using its own MiXCR run on the 5' RACE reads, TCRdb lists one record per CDR3 protein. The data hold approximately 8,200 distinct CDR3 sequences, with approximately 67% observed a single time. In germline, CDR1 is DFQATT, CDR2 SNEGSKA (reference sequence). This CDR3 has 13 residues. V lost 4 bases, J lost 6 bases, and 15 bases lay in between. The sequence derives from a female donor with breast cancer. The chain uses TRBV20-1 and TRBJ1-2, with a tentative D call TRBD1 (6 bases). The sequenced sample consisted of tumor-infiltrating naive CD4+ T cells sorted from the breast tumor. Described subset: naive CD4+ T cells, CD4+CD45RA+CD25-. CDR3 loop: CSAIVQGRNGYTF. CDR3 nucleotide sequence: TGCAGTGCTATCGTCCAGGGGCGAAATGGCTACACCTTC.